What follows is one T cell receptor beta chain and its context. These data are taken from a study of control samples from healthy donors and cancer patients. The protocol was immunoSEQ multiplex PCR, while the TCRdb copy is restricted to in-frame clones and leaves out a portion. The table records more than 60,000 clones, around 89% of them present only once. Germline CDR1 is MNHEY and CDR2 is SVGAGI. The CDR3 is made up of 14 amino acids. J was trimmed by 9 bases and V by 8 bases; bases with no gene match: 8. Specimen: PBMCs. The receptor comes from a man aged 55 to 69 with colorectal cancer. The chain carries TRBV6-5 and TRBJ2-1; 12 bases line up with TRBD2. The CDR3 nucleotides are TGTGCCAGCGCCACTAGCGGGGGGCGAGTTGAGCAGTTCTTC. Translating gives CASATSGGRVEQFF.